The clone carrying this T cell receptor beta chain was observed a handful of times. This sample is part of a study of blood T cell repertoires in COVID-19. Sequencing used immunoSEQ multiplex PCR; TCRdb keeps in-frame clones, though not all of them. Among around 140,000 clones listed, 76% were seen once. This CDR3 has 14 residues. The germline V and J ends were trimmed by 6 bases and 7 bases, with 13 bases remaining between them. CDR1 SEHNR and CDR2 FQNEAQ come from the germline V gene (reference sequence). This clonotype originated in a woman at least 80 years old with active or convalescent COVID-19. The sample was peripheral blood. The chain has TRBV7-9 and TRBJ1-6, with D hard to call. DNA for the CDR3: TGTGCCAGCAGTCCAACAGTTACCAATTCACCCCTCCACTTT. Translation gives CASSPTVTNSPLHF.